This T cell receptor (beta chain) was retrieved from a study of T cell changes during pregnancy in multiple sclerosis. Only in-frame clones appear in the TCRdb table, and some are missing; sequencing was by immunoSEQ multiplex PCR. The sample has roughly 59,000 clones, 93% seen once; the top ten hold roughly 0.35%. From germline, CDR1 is ENHRY and CDR2 SYGVKD. The CDR3 totals 13 residues. The V end was cut by 2 bases, the J end by 6 bases, with 10 bases between. The receptor's source is a female donor with multiple sclerosis, enrolled in a pregnancy study. The sequencing here drew on CD4+ T cells from peripheral blood mononuclear cells, taken before pregnancy. The chain couples TRBV10-3 to TRBJ1-2, with unresolved D. The CDR3 bases are TGTGCCATCAGTGAGGCGCCCAATGATGGCTACACCTTC. It yields the protein CAISEAPNDGYTF.